A selection of T cell receptor beta chains follows, all from one sample in a study of blood T cell repertoires in COVID-19. Only in-frame clones appear in the TCRdb table, and some are missing; sequencing was by immunoSEQ multiplex PCR. The sample carries about 33,000 clones, around 80% recorded once. The sample was peripheral blood. The receptors derive from a human donor in a cohort sampled during active COVID-19. Both conserved end residues are part of each CDR3. The D gene is left open where the match is weak. The size entry is marked missing in some rows and otherwise reads once, few, many or a size class.

TRBV2	few	-	TRBJ1-4	TGTGCCAGCAGCTTGTCCTCAACTAATGAAAAACTGTTTTTT	CASSLSSTNEKLFF
TRBV6-5	-	-	TRBJ2-3	TGTGCCAGCAGTTACTTACAGAGCACAGATACGCAGTATTTT	CASSYLQSTDTQYF
TRBV5-1	-	TRBD1	TRBJ1-5	TGCGCCAGCAGCCCGGGGACAGGTGGTATCCAGCCCCAGCATTTT	CASSPGTGGIQPQHF
TRBV20-1	medium-sized	-	TRBJ1-5	TGCAGTGCTAGTCCGTATAGCAATCAGCCCCAGCATTTT	CSASPYSNQPQHF
TRBV7-9	few	-	TRBJ1-2	TGTGCCAGCAGCAGCGGGCCTAACTATGGCTACACCTTC	CASSSGPNYGYTF
TRBV6-5	-	-	TRBJ1-2	TGTGCCAGCAGTTCGGACAGATCTAACTATGGCTACACCTTC	CASSSDRSNYGYTF
TRBV5-1	few	-	TRBJ1-2	TGCGCCAGCAGCTTAGACAGGTCTGTCTATGGCTACACCTTC	CASSLDRSVYGYTF
TRBV30	-	-	TRBJ1-6	TGTGCCTGGAGGGTGGACAGAAATTCACCCCTCCACTTT	CAWRVDRNSPLHF
TRBV7-2	-	-	TRBJ1-1	TGTGCCAGCAGCTTAGATTCCGGGGATGGCACTGAAGCTTTCTTT	CASSLDSGDGTEAFF
TRBV5-1	once	TRBD2	TRBJ2-1	TGCGCCAGCAGCTTAGCTTCAGCGGGGGCCGGGAATGAGCAGTTCTTC	CASSLASAGAGNEQFF
TRBV27	-	TRBD2	TRBJ2-1	TGTGCCAGCAGTTTTCGGGTTAGCGGGTCAAATCCAAATGAGCAGTTCTTC	CASSFRVSGSNPNEQFF
TRBV12-5	few	-	TRBJ1-1	TGTGCTAGTGGTTTGGCCTATCGGTTAGAAATGAACACTGAAGCTTTCTTT	CASGLAYRLEMNTEAFF
TRBV6-5	-	TRBD2	TRBJ2-1	TGTGCCAGCAGGCTCGTACTAGCGGGGAGGCAGTTCTTC	CASRLVLAGRQFF
TRBV2	-	-	TRBJ1-5	TGTGCCAGCAGTGATAACAGTGATATGGGTCAGCCCCAGCATTTT	CASSDNSDMGQPQHF
TRBV27	-	-	TRBJ1-1	TGTGCCAGCTCCCCCCGAGCGGTATTCAGCACTGAAGCTTTCTTT	CASSPRAVFSTEAFF
TRBV20-1	-	-	TRBJ1-1	TGCAGTGTCACAGCGAACACTGAAGCTTTCTTT	CSVTANTEAFF
TRBV5-4	once	TRBD2	TRBJ2-1	TGTGCCAGCAGCTTTAGCGGGGGGTTTCTCAATGAGCAGTTCTTC	CASSFSGGFLNEQFF
TRBV9	-	TRBD2	TRBJ2-1	TGTGCCAGCACCACTAGCGGGGCTACCTACAATGAGCAGTTCTTC	CASTTSGATYNEQFF
TRBV30	-	-	TRBJ2-5	TGTGCCTGGAGTGACGGGTTGGCAGGGGAGACCCAGTACTTC	CAWSDGLAGETQYF
TRBV9	-	-	TRBJ2-3	TGTGCCAGCAGCGTTCAGACAGAATTAAGCACAGATACGCAGTATTTT	CASSVQTELSTDTQYF
TRBV4-2	-	-	TRBJ1-5	TGTGCCAGCAGCCAAGAAACAGGGAGGGCGTACCAGCCCCAGCATTTT	CASSQETGRAYQPQHF
TRBV19	few	-	TRBJ1-5	TGTGCCAGTAGCCTCGAGGCTAAGGGCAATCAGCCCCAGCATTTT	CASSLEAKGNQPQHF
TRBV5-3	few	-	TRBJ2-2	TGTGCCAGAAGCTTGAGGGGGACCACAATGTCCGGGGAGCTGTTTTTT	CARSLRGTTMSGELFF
TRBV10-1	-	-	TRBJ2-2	TGCGCCAGCAGTTATAATCGCGGCGGGGAGCTGTTTTTT	CASSYNRGGELFF
TRBV5-4	-	TRBD1	TRBJ1-1	TGTGCCAGCAGGACAGGGGGAAAAACTGAAGCTTTCTTT	CASRTGGKTEAFF
TRBV12-5	-	-	TRBJ2-5	TGTGCTAGTGCGAGCGGCCTCAACTTCGGGGCCCAGTACTTC	CASASGLNFGAQYF
TRBV5-1	few	-	TRBJ1-6	TGCGCCAGCAGCTTGGAGACCCTCTCAGGGTCCTATAATTCACCCCTCCACTTT	CASSLETLSGSYNSPLHF
TRBV7-8	-	TRBD1	TRBJ2-1	TGTGCCAGCAACTTAAGACAGGGGAACGACAATGAGCAGTTCTTC	CASNLRQGNDNEQFF
TRBV2	-	TRBD1	TRBJ2-1	TGTGCCAGCAGGTATCCGGGACAGGGGATTGAGGAGTTCTTC	CASRYPGQGIEEFF